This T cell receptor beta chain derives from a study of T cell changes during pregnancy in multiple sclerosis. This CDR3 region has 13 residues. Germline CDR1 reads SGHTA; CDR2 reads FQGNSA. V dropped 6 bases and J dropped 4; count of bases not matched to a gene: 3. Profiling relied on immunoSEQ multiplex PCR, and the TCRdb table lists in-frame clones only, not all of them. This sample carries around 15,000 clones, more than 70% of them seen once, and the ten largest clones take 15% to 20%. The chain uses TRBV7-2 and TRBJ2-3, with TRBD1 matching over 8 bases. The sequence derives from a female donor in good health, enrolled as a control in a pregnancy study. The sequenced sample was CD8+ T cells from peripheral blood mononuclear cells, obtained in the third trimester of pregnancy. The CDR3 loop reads CASRDRAADTQYF. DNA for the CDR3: TGTGCCAGCAGGGACAGGGCGGCAGATACGCAGTATTTT.